The present entry profiles one T cell receptor (beta chain) with its context. This record comes from a study of blood T cell repertoires in COVID-19. Across the whole study: PBMCs, B-cell-depleted T cells, or T cells provided the cDNA or gDNA that made up the material.

Sequencing was performed with immunoSEQ multiplex PCR; in TCRdb, only in-frame clones are kept and a portion is missing. The table includes around 31,000 clones, roughly 90% detected once. The clonotype was recovered from a middle-aged woman with active or convalescent COVID-19. The sample taken for sequencing was peripheral blood.

The CDR3, as DNA: TGTGCCAGCAGCTTGGAGTTGGGTGAGCAGTTCTTC. Its protein product is CASSLELGEQFF. The gene calls are TRBV11-3 and TRBJ2-1; D is ambiguous. Germline V CDR1 and CDR2: SGHNT, YENEEA. The CDR3 consists of 12 residues. The V end was cut by 3 bases, the J end by 9 bases, with 9 bases between.